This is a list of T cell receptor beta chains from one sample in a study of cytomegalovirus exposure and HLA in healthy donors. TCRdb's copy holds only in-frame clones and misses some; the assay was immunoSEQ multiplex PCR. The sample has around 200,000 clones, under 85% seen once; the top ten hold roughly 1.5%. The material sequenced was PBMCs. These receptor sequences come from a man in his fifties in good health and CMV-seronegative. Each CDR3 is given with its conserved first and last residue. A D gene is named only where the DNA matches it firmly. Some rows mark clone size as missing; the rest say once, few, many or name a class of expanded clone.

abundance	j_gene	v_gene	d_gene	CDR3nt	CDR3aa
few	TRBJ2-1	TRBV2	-	TGTGCCAGCGACTACGCCGCATACAATGAGCAGTTCTTC	CASDYAAYNEQFF
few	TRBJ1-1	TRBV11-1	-	TGTGCCAGCACCTATTTCACAGGGAACACTGAAGCTTTCTTT	CASTYFTGNTEAFF
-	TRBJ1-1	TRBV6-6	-	TGTGCCAGCAGTTACTCTCGCGGGAACACTGAAGCTTTCTTT	CASSYSRGNTEAFF
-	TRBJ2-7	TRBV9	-	TGTGCCAGCAGCCCCCTCTCGGGGTCCTACGAGCAGTACTTC	CASSPLSGSYEQYF
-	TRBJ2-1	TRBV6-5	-	TGTGCCAGCAGTTTCCGACTAGGTGGGGCCCACAATGAGCAGTTCTTC	CASSFRLGGAHNEQFF
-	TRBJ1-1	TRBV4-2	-	TGTGCCAGCAGCCAACGACAAAACACTGAAGCTTTCTTT	CASSQRQNTEAFF
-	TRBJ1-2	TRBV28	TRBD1	TGTGCCAGCAGTTTATGGGGGACAGGAAACTATGGCTACACCTTC	CASSLWGTGNYGYTF
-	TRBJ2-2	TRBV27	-	TGTGCCAGCAGGCCTACAGGGAATGGCGGGGAGCTGTTTTTT	CASRPTGNGGELFF
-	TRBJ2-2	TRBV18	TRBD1	TGTGCCAGCTCACCACGACAGGGACGTTCCGGGGAGCTGTTTTTT	CASSPRQGRSGELFF
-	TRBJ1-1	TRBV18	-	TGTGCCAGCTCACAACAGCTGACAGGTGAAACTGAAGCTTTCTTT	CASSQQLTGETEAFF
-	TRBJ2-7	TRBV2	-	TGTGCCAGCAGTGTAATGGGGCGGTGGGAGCAGTACTTC	CASSVMGRWEQYF
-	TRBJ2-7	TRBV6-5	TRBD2	TGTGCCGCCGGGACTAGCGGGAGTTACGAGCAGTACTTC	CAAGTSGSYEQYF
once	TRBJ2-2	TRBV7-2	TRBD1	TGTGCCAGCAGCTTTAGGACAGGGGCCGTTCCCGGGGAGCTGTTTTTT	CASSFRTGAVPGELFF
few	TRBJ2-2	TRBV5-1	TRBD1	TGCGCCAGCAGCTTGATGACAGGGGACACCGGGGAGCTGTTTTTT	CASSLMTGDTGELFF
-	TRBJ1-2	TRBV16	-	TGTGCCAGCAGCCACCGGACGGAGGGAATCTATGGCTACACCTTC	CASSHRTEGIYGYTF
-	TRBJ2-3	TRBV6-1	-	TGTGCCAGCAGTGAATGGGGAGCTGATACGCAGTATTTT	CASSEWGADTQYF
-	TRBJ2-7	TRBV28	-	TGTGCCAGCAGCCGCGCCTACGAGCAGTACTTC	CASSRAYEQYF
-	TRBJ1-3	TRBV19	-	TGTGCCGCCGGGAACGGGGAACGGAACACCATATATTTT	CAAGNGERNTIYF
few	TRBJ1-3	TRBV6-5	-	TGTGCCAGCAGTTACGGCACAGGGAGTGGAAACACCATATATTTT	CASSYGTGSGNTIYF
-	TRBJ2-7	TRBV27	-	TGTGCCAGCAGTCCCATCGAAGCGAGGGCCTACGAGCAGTACTTC	CASSPIEARAYEQYF
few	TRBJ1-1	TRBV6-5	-	TGTGCCAGCAGTTACGACAGTTTGAACACTGAAGCTTTCTTT	CASSYDSLNTEAFF
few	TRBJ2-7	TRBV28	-	TGTGCCAGCAAATCAGGGAGGAACGAGCAGTACTTC	CASKSGRNEQYF
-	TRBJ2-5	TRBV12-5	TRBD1	TGTGCTAGTGGCTTCGGACAGGGAAAGGAGACCCAGTACTTC	CASGFGQGKETQYF
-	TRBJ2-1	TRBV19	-	TGTGCCACCCGAGGACTGCCGTTTTACAATGAGCAGTTCTTC	CATRGLPFYNEQFF
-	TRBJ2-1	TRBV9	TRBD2	TGTGCCAGCAGCGTTAGACTAGCGGGGGGTTACAATGAGCAGTTCTTC	CASSVRLAGGYNEQFF
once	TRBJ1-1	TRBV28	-	TGTGCCAGCAGACCAAGACAGGCGGGGAACACTGAAGCTTTCTTT	CASRPRQAGNTEAFF
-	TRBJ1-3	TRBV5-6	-	TGTGCCAGCAGCTTGGGGCAGGGAGGTGGAAACACCATATATTTT	CASSLGQGGGNTIYF
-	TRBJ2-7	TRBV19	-	TGTGCCAGTAGTATAGCCCACGGAGCCTACGAGCAGTACTTC	CASSIAHGAYEQYF
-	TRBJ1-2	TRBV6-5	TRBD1	TGTGCCAGCAGTTACGGGACAGGGGAACTCTATGGCTACACCTTC	CASSYGTGELYGYTF
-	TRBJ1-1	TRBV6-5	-	TGTGCCAGCAGTCGACTCTCTTATAACACTGAAGCTTTCTTT	CASSRLSYNTEAFF
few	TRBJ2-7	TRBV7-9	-	TGTGCCAGCAGCTTGACAGGAGTCTCCTACGAGCAGTACTTC	CASSLTGVSYEQYF
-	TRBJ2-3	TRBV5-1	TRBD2	TGCGCCAGCAGGCAGCGGGAGGCAGATACGCAGTATTTT	CASRQREADTQYF
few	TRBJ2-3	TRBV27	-	TGTGCCAGCAGGGGGACTCCGGGACCCGCAGATACGCAGTATTTT	CASRGTPGPADTQYF
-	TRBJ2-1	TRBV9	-	TGTGCCAGCAGCCCTAGGGCCGGGAGCAATGAGCAGTTCTTC	CASSPRAGSNEQFF
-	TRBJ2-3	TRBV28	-	TGTGCCAGCAGCGTGGCCACCCATGTTACAGATACGCAGTATTTT	CASSVATHVTDTQYF
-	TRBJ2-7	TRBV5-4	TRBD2	TGTGCCAGCAGCCTGACTAGCGGGAGGTTCTACGAGCAGTACTTC	CASSLTSGRFYEQYF
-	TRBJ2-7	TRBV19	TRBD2	TGTGCCAGTAGTCAAGATGGACTAGCGGGAGCCTACGAGCAGTACTTC	CASSQDGLAGAYEQYF
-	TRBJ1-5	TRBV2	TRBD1	TGTGCCAGCACCGAAAGGGACAGTAATCAGCCCCAGCATTTT	CASTERDSNQPQHF
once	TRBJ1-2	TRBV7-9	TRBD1	TGTGCCAGCAGTCTGGACAGGGTTAGTGGCTACACCTTC	CASSLDRVSGYTF
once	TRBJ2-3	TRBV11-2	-	TGTGCCAGCAGGCGGCTAGGTATGAACCCAGATACGCAGTATTTT	CASRRLGMNPDTQYF
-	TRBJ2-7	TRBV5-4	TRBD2	TGTGCCAGCAGCCCGTCTCTCGGACTAGCCCGAACCTACGAGCAGTACTTC	CASSPSLGLARTYEQYF
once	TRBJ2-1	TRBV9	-	TGTGCCAGCAGCGTTTCACCGGGGGACAATGAGCAGTTCTTC	CASSVSPGDNEQFF
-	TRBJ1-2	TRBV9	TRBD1	TGTGCCAGCAGCCGGGGCCCTACAGGGGGCGACGGCTATGGCTACACCTTC	CASSRGPTGGDGYGYTF
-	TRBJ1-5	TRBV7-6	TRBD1	TGTGCCAGCAGCGAGGGGGCTGTGCAGCCCCAGCATTTT	CASSEGAVQPQHF
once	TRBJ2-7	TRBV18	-	TGTGCCAGCTCACCCCGTCCAGCGGTCTCCTACGAGCAGTACTTC	CASSPRPAVSYEQYF
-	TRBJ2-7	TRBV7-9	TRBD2	TGTGCCAGCAGCCGGAGGGGAGGGCAGAGGGAGCAGTACTTC	CASSRRGGQREQYF
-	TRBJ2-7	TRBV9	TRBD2	TGTGCCAGCAGTCGTACCGGGACTATAGGCTCCGAGCAGTACTTC	CASSRTGTIGSEQYF
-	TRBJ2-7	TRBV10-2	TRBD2	TGCGCCAGCAGGGGGACTAGCGGGACTAGTCGAGAAACTCGCGAGCAGTACTTC	CASRGTSGTSRETREQYF
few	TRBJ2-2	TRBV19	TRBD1	TGTGCCAGTAGTAAAACAGGGGGCACCGGGGAGCTGTTTTTT	CASSKTGGTGELFF
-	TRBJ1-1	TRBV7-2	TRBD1	TGTGCCAGCAGCCGGGACAGGGGGCAAGGAACTGAAGCTTTCTTT	CASSRDRGQGTEAFF
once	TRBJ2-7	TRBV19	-	TGTGCCAGTAGTATAGATCCTAGGCCGACCTACGAGCAGTACTTC	CASSIDPRPTYEQYF